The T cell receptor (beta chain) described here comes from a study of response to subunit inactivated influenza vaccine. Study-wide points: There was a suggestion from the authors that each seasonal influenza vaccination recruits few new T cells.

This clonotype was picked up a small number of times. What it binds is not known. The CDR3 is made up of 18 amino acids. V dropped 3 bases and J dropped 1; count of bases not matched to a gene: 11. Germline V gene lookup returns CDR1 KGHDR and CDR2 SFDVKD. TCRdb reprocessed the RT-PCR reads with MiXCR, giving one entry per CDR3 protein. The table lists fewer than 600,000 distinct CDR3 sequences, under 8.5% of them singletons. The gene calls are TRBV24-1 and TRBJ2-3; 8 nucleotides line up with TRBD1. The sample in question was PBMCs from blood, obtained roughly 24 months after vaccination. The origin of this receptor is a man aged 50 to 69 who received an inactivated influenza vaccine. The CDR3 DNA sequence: TGTGCCACCAGTGATCGCTCAAGGACAGGGCACGGCACAGATACGCAGTATTTT. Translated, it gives CATSDRSRTGHGTDTQYF.